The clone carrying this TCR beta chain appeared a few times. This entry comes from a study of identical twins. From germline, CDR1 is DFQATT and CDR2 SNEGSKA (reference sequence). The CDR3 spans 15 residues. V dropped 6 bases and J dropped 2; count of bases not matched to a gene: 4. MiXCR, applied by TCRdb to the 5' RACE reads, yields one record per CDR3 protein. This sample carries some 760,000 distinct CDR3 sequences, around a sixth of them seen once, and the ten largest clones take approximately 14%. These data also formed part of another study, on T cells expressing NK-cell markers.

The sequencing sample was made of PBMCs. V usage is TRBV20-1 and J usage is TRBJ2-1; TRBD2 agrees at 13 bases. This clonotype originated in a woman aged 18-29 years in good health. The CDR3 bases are TGCAGTGCCCTCGGACTAGCGGGGGCCTACAATGAGCAGTTCTTC. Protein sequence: CSALGLAGAYNEQFF.